This is a list of T cell receptor beta chains from one sample in a study of T cells in localized non-small cell lung cancer. Some clones are missing from TCRdb's copy, which holds only in-frame ones; the method was immunoSEQ multiplex PCR. The sample records approximately 3,000 clones, approximately 25% being singletons. The source material was lung tumor tissue, sampled before any cancer treatment. The receptors were sampled from a man aged 35-69 years with stage I squamous cell lung carcinoma. CDR3s include the opening cysteine and the closing phenylalanine or tryptophan. Each record gives: D gene, clone size, CDR3 length, V gene, J gene, CDR3 protein, CDR3 DNA. The D gene is left open where the match is weak. Only part of the rows carry a size: once, few, many, or a class if the clone is expanded.

NA	NA	15	TRBV14	TRBJ1-3	CASSTLGGGGNTIYF	TGTGCCAGCAGCACCCTGGGGGGCGGCGGAAACACCATATATTTT
NA	NA	17	TRBV4-1	TRBJ1-6	CASSQDIRGINNSPLHF	TGCGCCAGCAGCCAAGATATTCGGGGGATCAATAATTCACCCCTCCACTTT
NA	NA	13	TRBV29-1	TRBJ1-2	CSVREGWADGYTF	TGCAGCGTTCGTGAAGGGTGGGCGGATGGCTACACCTTC
NA	few	20	TRBV9	TRBJ1-3	CASSEGLLKRSKWAGNTIYF	TGTGCCAGCAGCGAGGGTCTCCTTAAACGGAGTAAATGGGCTGGAAACACCATATATTTT
NA	medium-sized	15	TRBV7-5	TRBJ2-5	CASSRRDSRIGTQYF	TGTGCCAGCAGCCGAAGGGACAGCCGTATAGGGACCCAGTACTTC
NA	NA	13	TRBV6-8	TRBJ1-2	CASRRDSSYGYTF	TGTGCCAGCCGTCGAGACAGCTCCTACGGCTACACCTTC
NA	NA	15	TRBV6-8	TRBJ1-5	CASSLRWGSNQPQHF	TGTGCCAGCAGTCTCAGGTGGGGGAGCAATCAGCCCCAGCATTTT
NA	NA	14	TRBV18	TRBJ2-3	CASSPYHPGDTQYF	TGTGCCAGCTCACCCTACCACCCAGGAGATACGCAGTATTTT
NA	few	18	TRBV6-8	TRBJ2-7	CASSYPSSKARADPRQYF	TGTGCCAGCAGTTACCCTTCCTCCAAGGCGAGGGCCGATCCTCGGCAGTACTTC
NA	few	14	TRBV19	TRBJ1-5	CATSRAGKNQPQHF	TGTGCCACCTCGAGGGCAGGGAAAAATCAGCCCCAGCATTTT
NA	few	16	TRBV9	TRBJ1-3	CASSVVEYHSGNTIYF	TGTGCCAGCAGCGTAGTCGAATACCACTCTGGAAACACCATATATTTT
NA	NA	13	TRBV2	TRBJ2-7	CASSKGGRLEQYF	TGTGCCAGCAGTAAAGGGGGTAGGTTAGAGCAGTACTTC
NA	few	14	TRBV12-5	TRBJ1-5	CASTLDRSRQPQHF	TGTGCCAGCACTCTAGACAGGTCTCGTCAGCCCCAGCATTTT
NA	few	13	TRBV7-8	TRBJ2-5	CASSFHGGETQYF	TGTGCCAGCAGCTTCCACGGTGGGGAGACCCAGTACTTC
NA	NA	15	TRBV28	TRBJ1-3	CASSLFSTGGNTIYF	TGTGCCAGCAGTTTATTTAGTACAGGGGGAAACACCATATATTTT
TRBD1	NA	14	TRBV19	TRBJ2-2	CASSPGQGTGELFF	TGTGCCAGTAGTCCCGGACAGGGAACCGGGGAGCTGTTTTTT
NA	NA	14	TRBV6-8	TRBJ1-6	CASTRDTKNSPLHF	TGTGCCAGCACCCGGGACACGAAAAATTCACCCCTCCACTTT
NA	medium-sized	16	TRBV11-3	TRBJ2-2	CASSLDRSRGTGELFF	TGTGCCAGCAGCCTCGACAGGAGTAGAGGAACCGGGGAGCTGTTTTTT
TRBD1	NA	15	TRBV28	TRBJ1-4	CASSPSSGGNEKLFF	TGTGCCAGCAGCCCCTCCTCAGGGGGCAATGAAAAACTGTTTTTT
TRBD1	few	16	TRBV6-8	TRBJ1-1	CASSTTREGADTEAFF	TGTGCCAGCAGTACGACCCGGGAGGGGGCGGACACTGAAGCTTTCTTT
NA	large	16	TRBV11-3	TRBJ2-2	CASSLHSLSNTGELFF	TGTGCCAGCAGCTTACATAGTCTATCGAACACCGGGGAGCTGTTTTTT
TRBD1	NA	14	TRBV18	TRBJ1-6	CASSPEQGNSPLHF	TGTGCCAGCTCACCGGAACAGGGGAATTCACCCCTCCACTTT
TRBD1	few	14	TRBV6-8	TRBJ2-7	CAVAGQGITYEQYF	TGTGCCGTTGCGGGACAGGGGATTACCTACGAGCAGTACTTC
NA	NA	15	TRBV28	TRBJ2-1	CASSRPGSLSVEQFF	TGTGCCAGCAGCCGCCCTGGGAGTCTCTCGGTGGAGCAGTTCTTC
TRBD2	NA	14	TRBV23-1	TRBJ2-2	CASSQAGDTGELFF	TGCGCCAGCAGCCAAGCGGGGGACACCGGGGAGCTGTTTTTT
NA	NA	14	TRBV5-1	TRBJ2-7	CASSPAGRAGEQYF	TGCGCCAGCAGCCCGGCTGGGCGCGCGGGCGAGCAGTACTTC
NA	NA	16	TRBV14	TRBJ1-3	CASSQGRGSGGNTIYF	TGTGCCAGCAGCCAAGGCCGGGGGTCGGGGGGAAACACCATATATTTT
NA	few	15	TRBV6-8	TRBJ1-5	CASSITGTKDQPQHF	TGTGCCAGCAGTATAACCGGGACAAAAGATCAGCCCCAGCATTTT
NA	once	14	TRBV5-1	TRBJ1-1	CASFPREGKTEAFF	TGCGCCAGCTTTCCTCGAGAGGGGAAGACTGAAGCTTTCTTT
NA	few	14	TRBV6-8	TRBJ1-3	CASSPTGPGNTIYF	TGTGCCAGCAGCCCGACAGGACCTGGAAACACCATATATTTT
NA	few	15	TRBV11-3	TRBJ1-6	CASNSLDSYNSPLHF	TGTGCCAGCAACTCTCTGGACTCCTATAATTCACCCCTCCACTTT
NA	few	15	TRBV9	TRBJ1-5	CASRPGARSNQPQHF	TGTGCCAGCAGGCCAGGGGCCAGGAGCAATCAGCCCCAGCATTTT
NA	few	15	TRBV11-3	TRBJ2-7	CASSLVSGKTYEQYF	TGTGCCAGCAGCTTAGTCTCCGGCAAAACTTACGAGCAGTACTTC
NA	NA	18	TRBV28	TRBJ1-5	CASSLWSAGAARNQPQHF	TGTGCCAGCAGTTTATGGTCAGCAGGGGCTGCGCGCAATCAGCCCCAGCATTTT
TRBD1	few	14	TRBV11-3	TRBJ1-5	CASSPTGGDQPQHF	TGTGCCAGCAGCCCGACAGGGGGGGATCAGCCCCAGCATTTT
NA	NA	18	TRBV6-8	TRBJ1-2	CARRDHTGSLSPVYGYTF	TGTGCCAGGAGGGATCATACAGGGAGCCTCTCACCGGTCTATGGCTACACCTTC
TRBD1	few	14	TRBV28	TRBJ2-7	CASSLPRGSYEQYF	TGTGCCAGCAGTTTGCCCAGGGGGTCCTACGAGCAGTACTTC
TRBD2	few	15	TRBV11-3	TRBJ2-1	CASSLLAGSYNEQFF	TGTGCCAGCAGCCTACTAGCGGGGTCGTACAATGAGCAGTTCTTC
TRBD1	many	15	TRBV11-3	TRBJ1-6	CASSYWTGRNSPLHF	TGTGCCAGCAGCTACTGGACAGGGAGGAATTCACCCCTCCACTTT
TRBD1	NA	14	TRBV12-5	TRBJ2-1	CASTSGTGYNEQFF	TGTGCCAGCACTTCCGGGACAGGGTACAATGAGCAGTTCTTC
NA	few	14	TRBV6-8	TRBJ2-5	CASRSTGIRETQYF	TGTGCCAGCAGGTCTACAGGGATCAGGGAGACCCAGTACTTC
TRBD1	NA	15	TRBV11-3	TRBJ2-5	CASSLGNRGRETQYF	TGTGCCAGCAGCTTGGGCAACAGGGGGCGAGAGACCCAGTACTTC
NA	few	14	TRBV11-3	TRBJ1-2	CASSTKTFNYGYTF	TGTGCCAGCAGTACGAAGACATTTAACTATGGCTACACCTTC
TRBD2	medium-sized	16	TRBV11-3	TRBJ2-1	CASSSPSGGSYNEQFF	TGTGCCAGCAGCTCCCCTAGCGGGGGGTCCTACAATGAGCAGTTCTTC
NA	few	12	TRBV9	TRBJ1-1	CASSEAGRKAFF	TGTGCCAGCAGTGAAGCTGGCAGGAAAGCTTTCTTT
TRBD1	few	15	TRBV6-8	TRBJ1-2	CASSTTGGIKRGYTF	TGTGCCAGCAGTACGACAGGGGGAATCAAAAGGGGCTACACCTTC
TRBD2	few	15	TRBV19	TRBJ2-1	CASSIERGVYNEQFF	TGTGCCAGTAGTATAGAACGGGGGGTTTACAATGAGCAGTTCTTC
TRBD1	few	15	TRBV11-3	TRBJ2-7	CASSLLGDRAYEQYF	TGTGCCAGCAGCCTCCTCGGGGACAGGGCCTACGAGCAGTACTTC
TRBD2	NA	17	TRBV12-5	TRBJ2-3	CASGGLAGVLFTDTQYF	TGTGCTAGTGGGGGACTAGCGGGGGTTTTATTCACAGATACGCAGTATTTT
TRBD1	few	17	TRBV4-1	TRBJ1-2	CASSPRDRGLMGYGYTF	TGCGCCAGCAGCCCCCGGGACAGGGGGCTTATGGGCTATGGCTACACCTTC